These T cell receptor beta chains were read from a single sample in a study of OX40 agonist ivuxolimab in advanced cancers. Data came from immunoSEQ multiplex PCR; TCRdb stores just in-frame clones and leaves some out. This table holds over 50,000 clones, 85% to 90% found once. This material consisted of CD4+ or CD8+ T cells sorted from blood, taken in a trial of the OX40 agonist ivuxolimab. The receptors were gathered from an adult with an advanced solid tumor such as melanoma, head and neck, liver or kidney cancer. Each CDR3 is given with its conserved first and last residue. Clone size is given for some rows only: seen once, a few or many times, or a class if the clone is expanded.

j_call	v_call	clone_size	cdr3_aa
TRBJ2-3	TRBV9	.	CASSVGGPPDTQYF
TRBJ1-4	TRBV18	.	CASSPGGTNEKLFF
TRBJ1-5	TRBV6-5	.	CASSEYEGNQPQHF
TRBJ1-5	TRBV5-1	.	CASSLDQGGNQPQHF
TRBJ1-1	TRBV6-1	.	CASSDGGGGRTEAFF
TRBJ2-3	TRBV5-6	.	CASSLGTITDTQYF
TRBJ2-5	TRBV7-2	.	CASIRTKGTQYF
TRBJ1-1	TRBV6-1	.	CASRRDGLSTEAFF
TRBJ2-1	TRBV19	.	CASSINRGNEQFF
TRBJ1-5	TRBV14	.	CASSQAPDRVDNQPQHF
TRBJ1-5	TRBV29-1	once	CSAREPGGNQPQHF
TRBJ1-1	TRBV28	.	CASRRGQMNTEAFF
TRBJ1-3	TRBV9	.	CASSTDRVQGNTIYF
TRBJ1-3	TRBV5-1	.	CASSLQGEGGNTIYF
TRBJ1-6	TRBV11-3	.	CASSLDSGKGNNSPLHF
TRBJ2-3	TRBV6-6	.	CASSSGTSGGDTQYF
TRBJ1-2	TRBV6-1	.	CASSEALGGNYGYTF
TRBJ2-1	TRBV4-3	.	CASSGTSGRYNEQFF
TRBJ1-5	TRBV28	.	CASTRTGGYQPQHF
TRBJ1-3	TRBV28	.	CASWDRIGDTIYF
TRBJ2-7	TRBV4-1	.	CASSPQFDRTYEQYF
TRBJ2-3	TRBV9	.	CASTSSGRASTDTQYF
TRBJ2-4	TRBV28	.	CAAEGGRSAKNIQYF
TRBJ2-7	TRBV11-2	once	CASSPGTSGRILRYEQYF
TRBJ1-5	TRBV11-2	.	CASSLGSTGRQPQHF
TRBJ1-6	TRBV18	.	CASSPGQGINSPLHF
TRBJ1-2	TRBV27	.	CASSPDSTYGYTF
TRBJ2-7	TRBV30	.	CAWSVSAGRAHEQYF
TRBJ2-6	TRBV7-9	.	CASTSSGQANVLTF
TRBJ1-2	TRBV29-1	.	CSVGAVYGYTF
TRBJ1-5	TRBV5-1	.	CASSLDSNQPQHF
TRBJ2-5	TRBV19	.	CASSITGGKETQYF
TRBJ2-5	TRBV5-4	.	CASSIYGGRKETQYF
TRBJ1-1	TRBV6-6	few	CASSYEADRNTEAFF
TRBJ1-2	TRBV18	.	CASSPGGGRDRTYGYTF
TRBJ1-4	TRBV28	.	CASSLDEKLFF
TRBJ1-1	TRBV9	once	CASSISIGTEAFF
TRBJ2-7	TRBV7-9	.	CASSPWDVSYEQYF
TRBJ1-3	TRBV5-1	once	CASSLSTGQAGNTIYF
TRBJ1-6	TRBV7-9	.	CASSSTGGGGSPLHF
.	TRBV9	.	CASSVGTGSFTYEQYF
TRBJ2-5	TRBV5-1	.	CASSFPQETQYF
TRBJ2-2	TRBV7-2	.	CASSPGDGYDTGELFF
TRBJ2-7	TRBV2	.	CASSEQGTSYEQYF
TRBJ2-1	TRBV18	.	CASSLYRELAYNEQFF
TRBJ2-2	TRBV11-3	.	CASSLAGELFF
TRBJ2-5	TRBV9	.	CASSVDKAVGAQYF